The 22 T cell receptor beta chains listed next were all sequenced from one sample in a study of blood T cell repertoires in COVID-19. Here immunoSEQ multiplex PCR was the method, and the copy in TCRdb shows in-frame clones only, minus some. The repertoire consists of fewer than 350,000 clones, with around nine tenths occurring once and the leading ten covering around 8.8%. What was sequenced was peripheral blood. These receptors were collected from a man aged 40-50 years with active or convalescent COVID-19.

This chain uses TRBV24-1 with TRBJ2-2; 8 positions agree with TRBD1. The CDR3 runs 15 residues. V shed 5 bases and J 4 bases; nucleotides not matched to a gene: 5. The germline gives CDR1 KGHDR, CDR2 SFDVKD. The chain's CDR3 is CATSVTGGRTGELFF. In DNA, the CDR3 is TGTGCCACCAGTGTTACAGGGGGTCGCACCGGGGAGCTGTTTTTT.

This sequence joins TRBV5-6 and TRBJ1-1, with TRBD1 matching 9 bases. The V and J ends lost 3 bases and 1 base, in that order; junction bases with no gene match: 4. The germline V gene encodes CDR1 SGHDT and CDR2 YYEEEE. The CDR3 has 15 amino acids. CDR3 bases: TGTGCCAGCAGCTGGGGGACAGGGTGGAACACTGAAGCTTTCTTT. Translating it yields CASSWGTGWNTEAFF.

This chain links TRBV4-2 with TRBJ2-5; no definite D call. Trimming removed 3 bases from V and 2 bases from J, with 4 bases in between. This CDR3 is 12 amino acids long. Germline CDR1 is LGHNA and CDR2 is YNFKEQ. The CDR3 spells CASSHLQETQYF. In nucleotides, the CDR3 is TGTGCCAGCAGCCACTTACAAGAGACCCAGTACTTC.

V is TRBV7-8 and J is TRBJ1-4; TRBD1 aligns across 10 bases. CDR3 length: 17 residues. V was clipped by 5 bases and J by 7 bases; unmatched bases: 13. Germline assignment: CDR1 SGHVS and CDR2 FQNEAQ. CDR3 in amino acids: CASSRVGTGVQGEKLFF. The CDR3 DNA reads TGTGCCAGCAGCCGAGTGGGGACAGGGGTTCAAGGTGAAAAACTGTTTTTT.

The rearrangement uses TRBV5-1 and TRBJ2-1; TRBD2 agrees at 9 bases. The CDR3 has 15 residues. The V segment lost 4 bases and the J segment 3 bases; nucleotides outside the gene matches: 5. From germline, CDR1 is SGHRS and CDR2 YFSETQ. CDR3 residues: CASSPAGGLYNEQFF. The CDR3 DNA reads as TGCGCCAGCAGCCCGGCGGGAGGGCTCTACAATGAGCAGTTCTTC.

This clone was observed a single time. The gene calls are TRBV2 and TRBJ2-7, with 9 bases fitting TRBD1. From germline, CDR1 is SNHLY and CDR2 FYNNEI. Unmatched junction bases numbered 10, after V lost 10 bases and J lost 6 bases. The CDR3 loop spans 13 amino acids. In nucleotides, the CDR3 is TGTGCCACCCGACAGGGGGGAATCGGCGAGCAGTACTTC. Translating gives CATRQGGIGEQYF.

V gene TRBV11-2 combines with J gene TRBJ2-7; D is ambiguous. The CDR3 is made up of 12 amino acids. Looked up from germline, CDR1 is SGHAT and CDR2 is FQNNGV. V gave up 0 bases and J gave up 6 bases, with 6 bases separating them. CDR3: CASSLDVGEQYF. CDR3 sequence (DNA): TGTGCCAGCAGCTTAGATGTCGGCGAGCAGTACTTC.

As regards this clone: A much bigger clone sits one base away, suggesting this may be a read error. The chain is built from TRBV5-1 and TRBJ2-5; a weak D match, TRBD2 (7 bases). The V gene lost 0 bases and the J gene lost 9 bases, with 15 bases spanning the gap. The CDR3 has 14 amino acids. Germline CDR1 reads SGHRS; CDR2 reads YFSETQ. CDR3 in amino acids: CASSLVSGAGAQYF. The DNA for the CDR3 is TGCGCCAGCAGCTTGGTTTCGGGGGCGGGGGCCCAGTACTTC.

This chain uses TRBV6-5 with TRBJ1-2, with a weak D call TRBD1 (5 bases). This CDR3 has 14 residues. V was cut by 6 bases and J by 3 bases, with 14 bases left in between. In germline, CDR1 is MNHEY, CDR2 SVGAGI. In nucleotides, the CDR3 is TGTGCCAGCAGGAGGACACCTCGGGACTATGGCTACACCTTC. Its translation is CASRRTPRDYGYTF.

The chain has TRBV7-2 and TRBJ2-5; D gene uncertain. V was pared by 1 base and J by 4 bases, with 7 bases between. CDR1 and CDR2 from the germline V gene are SGHTA and FQGNSA. The CDR3 spans 13 residues. CDR3 nucleotides: TGTGCCAGCAGCTTAGTCTCCCTAGAGACCCAGTACTTC. It encodes CASSLVSLETQYF.

In its sample, this clone was seen once. The genes are TRBV19 and TRBJ1-6; no clear D gene. The V end lost 3 bases, the J end lost 7 bases, and 13 bases lay between the germline ends. In germline, CDR1 is LNHDA, CDR2 SQIVND (reference sequence). This CDR3 region has 15 residues. The CDR3: CASSIPAGLNSPLHF. The CDR3 DNA sequence: TGTGCCAGTAGTATTCCGGCAGGCTTGAATTCACCCCTCCACTTT. The variable domain in full, with the rest retrieved from reference TRBV19 and TRBJ1-6, is DGGITQSPKYLFRKEGQNVTLSCEQNLNHDAMYWYRQDPGQGLRLIYYSQIVNDFQKGDIAEGYSVSREKKESFPLTVTSAQKNPTAFYLCASSIPAGLNSPLHFGNGTRLTVT.

The chain employs TRBV18 and TRBJ2-1; D might be TRBD2 (6 bases). V was shortened by 3 bases and J by 6 bases, with 15 bases between the two germline ends. The CDR3 extends over 15 amino acids. Per the germline V gene, CDR1 is KGHSH and CDR2 is LQKENI. The CDR3 region has the DNA TGTGCCAGCTCACCCAAGGAGGGGCGAGTCAATGAGCAGTTCTTC. Protein sequence: CASSPKEGRVNEQFF. The whole variable domain, remainder taken from reference TRBV18 and TRBJ2-1, is NAGVMQNPRHLVRRRGQEARLRCSPMKGHSHVYWYRQLPEEGLKFMVYLQKENIIDESGMPKERFSAEFPKEGPSILRIQQVVRGDSAAYFCASSPKEGRVNEQFFGPGTRLTVL.

The rearrangement uses TRBV6-5 and TRBJ2-5, with D perhaps matching TRBD2 (6 bases). CDR1 and CDR2 (germline): MNHEY, SVGAGI. The CDR3 spans 12 residues. The germline V and J ends were trimmed by 7 bases and 5 bases, with 11 bases remaining between them. CDR3 residues: CASIHGGETQYF. CDR3 DNA: TGTGCCAGCATCCATGGGGGGGAGACCCAGTACTTC.

The gene calls are TRBV7-9 and TRBJ2-7; the D gene is possibly TRBD1 (5 bases). This CDR3 region has 17 residues. Germline values: CDR1 SEHNR, CDR2 FQNEAQ (reference sequence). The V and J ends lost 5 bases and 3 bases respectively, with 23 bases between them. The CDR3 is CASSAARQSFGHYEQYF. CDR3 DNA sequence: TGTGCCAGCAGCGCAGCAAGACAGTCTTTTGGACACTACGAGCAGTACTTC.

The chain carries TRBV6-5 and TRBJ2-3, with 8 bases matching TRBD2. The ends lost 0 bases at V and 4 bases at J; junction bases unmatched: 6. Germline V gives CDR1 MNHEY, CDR2 SVGAGI. The CDR3 sequence is 16 residues long. This CDR3 reads CASSYSGTRYSDTQYF. For the CDR3, the DNA is TGTGCCAGCAGTTACTCGGGGACTAGGTATTCAGATACGCAGTATTTT.

CDR3 sequence reads: CASALIAGVYEQYF. Written as DNA, the CDR3 is TGTGCCAGTGCCCTCATAGCGGGGGTTTACGAGCAGTACTTC. The J gene is TRBJ2-7, the V gene TRBV19, with TRBD2 matching over 9 bases. V was pared by 8 bases and J by 4 bases, with 9 bases of the junction left unmatched. CDR1 is LNHDA, CDR2 SQIVND, per germline (reference sequence). The length of the CDR3 is 14 residues.

The chain combines TRBV5-4 with TRBJ2-7; 9 positions agree with TRBD1. V dropped 2 bases and J dropped 3; count of bases not matched to a gene: 9. CDR1 is SGHNT, CDR2 YYREEE, per germline (reference sequence). CDR3 length: 16 amino acids. The CDR3 region is CASSLPTGGYGYEQYF. The CDR3 DNA follows: TGTGCCAGCAGCTTACCGACAGGGGGTTACGGCTACGAGCAGTACTTC.

This chain's CDR3 is CASSSHSGPFSFTEAFF. The CDR3 DNA reads TGTGCCAGCAGTTCCCACTCTGGGCCTTTCTCGTTCACTGAAGCTTTCTTT. The chain employs TRBV27 and TRBJ1-1; D gene uncertain. CDR1 is MNHEY, CDR2 SMNVEV, per germline (reference sequence). V lost 4 bases and J lost 4, with 22 bases in between. The CDR3 totals 17 residues.

For the CDR3, the DNA is TGTGCCAGCACGCGACTGGGACAGGGCACCACCGGGGAGCTGTTTTTT. Encoded protein: CASTRLGQGTTGELFF. The chain employs TRBV5-4 and TRBJ2-2; 9 nucleotides agree with TRBD1. V trimming: 6 bases; J trimming: 4 bases; junction bases outside the gene matches: 10. The CDR3 is made up of 16 amino acids. Germline V lookup: CDR1 SGHNT, CDR2 YYREEE (reference sequence).

The chain couples TRBV10-2 to TRBJ1-2; D unclear. In germline, CDR1 is WSHSY, CDR2 SAAADI. Between the trimmed V and J ends, which lost 3 bases and 4 bases, there was a span of 12 bases. The CDR3 loop spans 14 amino acids. CDR3 region: CASSDPRLSYGYTF. Written as DNA, the CDR3 is TGCGCCAGCAGTGACCCCAGGCTTAGCTATGGCTACACCTTC.

CDR3 region: CASSYGGTGEDEKLFF. CDR3 in DNA: TGTGCCAGCAGTTACGGAGGGACAGGGGAAGATGAAAAACTGTTTTTT. The chain uses TRBV6-5 and TRBJ1-4; 10 bases fit TRBD1. This CDR3 contains 16 residues. J gave up 6 bases and V 2 bases, and 6 bases lay outside the gene matches. Germline CDR1 is MNHEY and CDR2 is SVGAGI.

This chain links TRBV27 with TRBJ2-5, with D perhaps matching TRBD2 (6 bases). The CDR3 totals 15 residues. Germline V lookup: CDR1 MNHEY, CDR2 SMNVEV (reference sequence). The germline V and J ends were trimmed by 5 bases and 4 bases, with 17 bases remaining between them. The CDR3 reads CASSPSGRIAETQYF. In DNA form, the CDR3 reads TGTGCCAGCAGTCCTAGTGGGAGGATCGCAGAGACCCAGTACTTC.